These T cell receptor beta chains were read from a single sample in a study of T cells after yellow fever vaccination. In TCRdb, the 5' RACE reads were re-called with MiXCR into one record per CDR3 protein. The table includes over 65,000 distinct CDR3 sequences, 10% to 15% detected once. This specimen consisted of CD8+ T cells not binding an NS4B(214-222) dextramer, sorted from PBMCs, obtained less than 25 days after the first yellow fever vaccination. The receptors here all came from a man between 18 and 29 years old who received the YFV17D yellow fever vaccine. CDR3s include the opening cysteine and the closing phenylalanine or tryptophan. Each record gives: J gene, V gene, clone size, D gene, CDR3 DNA, CDR3 protein. A D gene is named only where the DNA matches it firmly. Size is stated for part of the rows, as once, few or many counts, or as a class when the clone is expanded.

j_call: TRBJ2-3
v_call: TRBV27
clone_size: NA
d_call: TRBD2
cdr3_nt: TGTGCCAGCAGGACACTAGCGCCGACAGATACGCAGTATTTT
cdr3_aa: CASRTLAPTDTQYF

j_call: TRBJ2-3
v_call: TRBV27
clone_size: few
d_call: TRBD2
cdr3_nt: TGTGCCAGCAGTTCTTTGCCAGCGGGGTTGTTGGGTAGAAGCACAGATACGCAGTATTTT
cdr3_aa: CASSSLPAGLLGRSTDTQYF

j_call: TRBJ2-7
v_call: TRBV27
clone_size: NA
d_call: NA
cdr3_nt: TGTGCCAGCAGTTTACCCGTTCGGGGTATGGAGGGTGGATCCTACGAGCAGTACTTC
cdr3_aa: CASSLPVRGMEGGSYEQYF

j_call: TRBJ1-5
v_call: TRBV7-9
clone_size: few
d_call: NA
cdr3_nt: TGTGCCAGCAGCTTAGTAATCGGCGGGGTTTATCAGCCCCAGCATTTT
cdr3_aa: CASSLVIGGVYQPQHF

j_call: TRBJ2-7
v_call: TRBV14
clone_size: few
d_call: NA
cdr3_nt: TGTGCCAGCAGCCGAGGCACCTACGAGCAGTACTTC
cdr3_aa: CASSRGTYEQYF

j_call: TRBJ2-1
v_call: TRBV27
clone_size: many
d_call: TRBD1
cdr3_nt: TGTGCCAGCAGTCCGAGGACAGGGGCTAATGAGCAGTTCTTC
cdr3_aa: CASSPRTGANEQFF

j_call: TRBJ2-3
v_call: TRBV4-3
clone_size: few
d_call: NA
cdr3_nt: TGCGCCAGCAGCCAAGACACAGGGCCGCAGTATTTT
cdr3_aa: CASSQDTGPQYF

j_call: TRBJ2-5
v_call: TRBV24-1
clone_size: few
d_call: NA
cdr3_nt: TGTGCCACCAGTGATACAGGGGAGGGTCGTGAGACCCAGTACTTC
cdr3_aa: CATSDTGEGRETQYF

j_call: TRBJ2-1
v_call: TRBV5-8
clone_size: few
d_call: TRBD1
cdr3_nt: TGTGCCAGCAGCCGGCCGGGACAGGACGTGTACAATGAGCAGTTCTTC
cdr3_aa: CASSRPGQDVYNEQFF

j_call: TRBJ2-7
v_call: TRBV4-3
clone_size: NA
d_call: NA
cdr3_nt: TGCGCCAGCAGCCAAGATCTCCACCCAGGGGGGTACGAGCAGTACTTC
cdr3_aa: CASSQDLHPGGYEQYF

j_call: TRBJ2-7
v_call: TRBV20-1
clone_size: many
d_call: NA
cdr3_nt: TGCAGTGCGAGGGGTCGGCACTCCTACGAGCAGTACTTC
cdr3_aa: CSARGRHSYEQYF

j_call: TRBJ2-3
v_call: TRBV21-1
clone_size: NA
d_call: NA
cdr3_nt: TGTGCCAGCGGCAGCGGGAATACGCAGTATTTT
cdr3_aa: CASGSGNTQYF

j_call: TRBJ2-7
v_call: TRBV5-6
clone_size: few
d_call: TRBD1
cdr3_nt: TGTGCCAGCAGCTCTGATGAGAGGACAGGCTCCTACGAGCAGTACTTC
cdr3_aa: CASSSDERTGSYEQYF

j_call: TRBJ2-1
v_call: TRBV24-1
clone_size: NA
d_call: NA
cdr3_nt: TGTGCCACCAGTACCCTGCGAGGGTCCTACAATGAGCAGTTCTTC
cdr3_aa: CATSTLRGSYNEQFF

j_call: TRBJ2-2
v_call: TRBV27
clone_size: NA
d_call: TRBD1
cdr3_nt: TGTGCCAGCAGGGGGACAGCGAACACCGGGGAGCTGTTTTTT
cdr3_aa: CASRGTANTGELFF

j_call: TRBJ2-1
v_call: TRBV5-4
clone_size: few
d_call: TRBD1
cdr3_nt: TGTGCCAGCAACGAACTCGGACAGGGAAGCGATGAGCAGTTCTTC
cdr3_aa: CASNELGQGSDEQFF

j_call: TRBJ1-5
v_call: TRBV10-1
clone_size: many
d_call: NA
cdr3_nt: TGCGCCGTCCGGCGGGGAAATCAGCCCCAGCATTTT
cdr3_aa: CAVRRGNQPQHF

j_call: TRBJ2-3
v_call: TRBV10-1
clone_size: NA
d_call: NA
cdr3_nt: TGCGCCAGCAGTTCCGGCCTACCGGGCCGCACAGATACGCAGTATTTT
cdr3_aa: CASSSGLPGRTDTQYF

j_call: TRBJ2-3
v_call: TRBV29-1
clone_size: few
d_call: TRBD1
cdr3_nt: TGCAGCGTTCGGGGTCCCGGACAGGGTGCAGATACGCAGTATTTT
cdr3_aa: CSVRGPGQGADTQYF

j_call: TRBJ2-1
v_call: TRBV19
clone_size: NA
d_call: NA
cdr3_nt: TGTGCCAGTAGTATACGGGGCTCCTACAATGAGCAGTTCTTC
cdr3_aa: CASSIRGSYNEQFF

j_call: TRBJ2-7
v_call: TRBV19
clone_size: few
d_call: TRBD1
cdr3_nt: TGTGCCAGTACGGGGACAGGACCTTACGAGCAGTACTTC
cdr3_aa: CASTGTGPYEQYF

j_call: TRBJ1-3
v_call: TRBV4-1
clone_size: NA
d_call: NA
cdr3_nt: TGCGCCAGCAGCCTCCCCAAGGATACATCTGGAAACACCATATATTTT
cdr3_aa: CASSLPKDTSGNTIYF

j_call: TRBJ1-6
v_call: TRBV30
clone_size: NA
d_call: NA
cdr3_nt: TGTGCCTGGATGCAGGGGTTTAATTCACCCCTCCACTTT
cdr3_aa: CAWMQGFNSPLHF

j_call: TRBJ2-5
v_call: TRBV7-6
clone_size: few
d_call: NA
cdr3_nt: TGTGCCAGCAGCTTCGGGCCCCAGCAGTACTTC
cdr3_aa: CASSFGPQQYF

j_call: TRBJ2-1
v_call: TRBV7-9
clone_size: few
d_call: NA
cdr3_nt: TGTGCCAGCAGCTCAGGGGTAGCATTTAATAGGAATGAGCAGTTCTTC
cdr3_aa: CASSSGVAFNRNEQFF

j_call: TRBJ2-2
v_call: TRBV7-6
clone_size: NA
d_call: TRBD1
cdr3_nt: TGTGCCAGCAGCAGGACAGGGCACAACACCGGGGAGCTGTTTTTT
cdr3_aa: CASSRTGHNTGELFF

j_call: TRBJ1-1
v_call: TRBV4-1
clone_size: NA
d_call: NA
cdr3_nt: TGCGCCAGCATGAGAGGGAACACTGAAGCTTTCTTT
cdr3_aa: CASMRGNTEAFF

j_call: TRBJ2-1
v_call: TRBV7-2
clone_size: many
d_call: TRBD1
cdr3_nt: TGTGCCAGCAGCTTAGCCGGGACAGCGGTGGGCAATGAGCAGTTCTTC
cdr3_aa: CASSLAGTAVGNEQFF

j_call: TRBJ2-2
v_call: TRBV20-1
clone_size: NA
d_call: NA
cdr3_nt: TGCTGTGCTAGAGATGAGACGCGGGTGAGGGACACCGGGGAGCTGTTTTTT
cdr3_aa: CCARDETRVRDTGELFF

j_call: TRBJ2-3
v_call: TRBV9
clone_size: few
d_call: NA
cdr3_nt: TGTGCCAGCAGCTGGGGGTGGGGAAAGGAGGGGCAGTATTTT
cdr3_aa: CASSWGWGKEGQYF

j_call: TRBJ1-5
v_call: TRBV5-6
clone_size: NA
d_call: NA
cdr3_nt: TGTGCCAGCAGCCTGAGATACTCGAATCAGCCCCAGCATTTT
cdr3_aa: CASSLRYSNQPQHF

j_call: TRBJ1-2
v_call: TRBV29-1
clone_size: NA
d_call: NA
cdr3_nt: TGCAGCGTTGAAGATCGGGGTCCATATGGCTACACCTTC
cdr3_aa: CSVEDRGPYGYTF

j_call: TRBJ2-2
v_call: TRBV5-1
clone_size: few
d_call: NA
cdr3_nt: TGCGCCAGCAGCTTGGTCGACAGATCCACCGGGGAGCTGTTTTTT
cdr3_aa: CASSLVDRSTGELFF

j_call: TRBJ2-5
v_call: TRBV3-1
clone_size: NA
d_call: TRBD1
cdr3_nt: TGTGCCAGCAGCTCACCATTACAGGGGTACCAAGAGACCCAGTACTTC
cdr3_aa: CASSSPLQGYQETQYF

j_call: TRBJ2-2
v_call: TRBV12-3/TRBV12-4
clone_size: NA
d_call: NA
cdr3_nt: TGTGCCAGCAGTTTAGGGACGGCCGGCGGGGAGCTGTTTTTT
cdr3_aa: CASSLGTAGGELFF

j_call: TRBJ2-1
v_call: TRBV4-3
clone_size: NA
d_call: TRBD2
cdr3_nt: TGCGCCAGCAGCCAAGGTACTAGCGGGGGGACGTATGAGCAGTTCTTC
cdr3_aa: CASSQGTSGGTYEQFF

j_call: TRBJ2-1
v_call: TRBV3-1
clone_size: NA
d_call: NA
cdr3_nt: TGTGCCAGCAGCCAAGATCAGGGGAAGTACTACAATGAGCAGTTCTTC
cdr3_aa: CASSQDQGKYYNEQFF

j_call: TRBJ2-1
v_call: TRBV12-3/TRBV12-4
clone_size: NA
d_call: TRBD2
cdr3_nt: TGTGCCAGCACCTCCCAAAGCGGGGGGGCGAATGAGCAGTTCTTC
cdr3_aa: CASTSQSGGANEQFF

j_call: TRBJ1-1
v_call: TRBV7-9
clone_size: few
d_call: NA
cdr3_nt: TGTGCCAGCAGCTGGACCCTCGCGAACACTGAAGCTTTCTTT
cdr3_aa: CASSWTLANTEAFF

j_call: TRBJ2-3
v_call: TRBV12-3/TRBV12-4
clone_size: NA
d_call: NA
cdr3_nt: TGTGCCAGCACGGGGGGCAGGGGGGACTCAGATACGCAGTATTTT
cdr3_aa: CASTGGRGDSDTQYF

j_call: TRBJ1-1
v_call: TRBV27
clone_size: few
d_call: NA
cdr3_nt: TGTGCCAGCAGTTTAAATCCGTGGAACACTGAAGCTTTCTTT
cdr3_aa: CASSLNPWNTEAFF

j_call: TRBJ2-1
v_call: TRBV7-3
clone_size: many
d_call: TRBD2
cdr3_nt: TGTGCCAGCAGCTTATCGGGGGGAGAATTCTACAATGAGCAGTTCTTC
cdr3_aa: CASSLSGGEFYNEQFF

j_call: TRBJ2-3
v_call: TRBV3-1
clone_size: NA
d_call: TRBD2
cdr3_nt: TGTGCCAGCAGCGGACTAGCGGGGGGTCCGCGTGGCACAGATACGCAGTATTTT
cdr3_aa: CASSGLAGGPRGTDTQYF

j_call: TRBJ2-1
v_call: TRBV29-1
clone_size: few
d_call: TRBD2
cdr3_nt: TGCAGCGTTCTTCCACTAGCGGGGGACTACAATGAGCAGTTCTTC
cdr3_aa: CSVLPLAGDYNEQFF

j_call: TRBJ1-4
v_call: TRBV10-3
clone_size: NA
d_call: TRBD1
cdr3_nt: TGTGCCATCAAAGCTCAGGGGGCGAAGGAAAAACTGTTTTTT
cdr3_aa: CAIKAQGAKEKLFF

j_call: TRBJ2-7
v_call: TRBV20-1
clone_size: many
d_call: NA
cdr3_nt: TGCAGTGCTAGAGAGGGCTACGAGCAGTACTTC
cdr3_aa: CSAREGYEQYF

j_call: TRBJ1-1
v_call: TRBV5-4
clone_size: few
d_call: NA
cdr3_nt: TGTGCCAGCAGCCGAGCGTCGGATTATACTGAAGCTTTCTTT
cdr3_aa: CASSRASDYTEAFF

j_call: TRBJ2-7
v_call: TRBV6-5
clone_size: NA
d_call: NA
cdr3_nt: TGTGCCAGCAGTTACTCGCGGGACAGCAGCTCCTACGAGCAGTACTTC
cdr3_aa: CASSYSRDSSSYEQYF

j_call: TRBJ1-1
v_call: TRBV28
clone_size: NA
d_call: NA
cdr3_nt: TGTGCCAGCAGTCCTTCAGCGTGGGGCACTGAAGCTTTCTTT
cdr3_aa: CASSPSAWGTEAFF

j_call: TRBJ2-5
v_call: TRBV6-5
clone_size: few
d_call: TRBD1
cdr3_nt: TGTGCCAGCAGTTACGACAGGGGAATCCTGGAGACCCAGTACTTC
cdr3_aa: CASSYDRGILETQYF

j_call: TRBJ1-1
v_call: TRBV5-1
clone_size: NA
d_call: NA
cdr3_nt: TGCGCCAGCAGTCCCTTAGGGAGCACTGAAGCTTTCTTT
cdr3_aa: CASSPLGSTEAFF

j_call: TRBJ2-1
v_call: TRBV5-1
clone_size: NA
d_call: TRBD2
cdr3_nt: TGCGCCAGCAGCCGGGACTATACACCCTACAATGAGCAGTTCTTC
cdr3_aa: CASSRDYTPYNEQFF

j_call: TRBJ1-2
v_call: TRBV20-1
clone_size: few
d_call: NA
cdr3_nt: TGCAGTGCTAGGGACTTAATTTCCTATGGCTACACCTTC
cdr3_aa: CSARDLISYGYTF

j_call: TRBJ2-5
v_call: TRBV20-1
clone_size: few
d_call: TRBD2
cdr3_nt: TGCAGTGCTAGGGCCTCCCCTAGCGGGGGAACGCAAGAGACCCAGTACTTC
cdr3_aa: CSARASPSGGTQETQYF